This T cell receptor beta chain was observed in a study of regulatory T cells in long-lasting Graves disease. The time point denotes: newly diagnosed GD, antithyroid drugs for less than 3 months. RNA from PBMCs was the source of the TCR library. The TCR beta library used iRepertoire HTBI primers with Arm-PCR amplification of CDR3. TCRdb called the multiplex PCR reads again in MiXCR, with one record for every CDR3 protein. The repertoire includes hundreds of thousands of distinct CDR3 sequences, roughly 15% of them detected once, and around 12% sits in the top ten. The CDR3 covers 14 residues. Trimming took 5 bases from V and 3 from J, leaving 12 bases between them. CDR1 and CDR2 (germline): WNHNN, SYGVQD (reference sequence). These data were likewise used in another study, on T cells in Graves' hyperthyroidism and ophthalmopathy.

The origin of this receptor is a young man with Graves disease. Specimen: peripheral blood mononuclear cells (PBMCs), collected at new diagnosis, from a patient treated with antithyroid drugs. The chain couples TRBV10-1 to TRBJ2-3; weak D call: TRBD2 (6 bases). The CDR3 DNA reads as TGCGCCAGCAGTCGCGGGGAACGGACAGATACGCAGTATTTT. It yields the protein CASSRGERTDTQYF.